Listed here are 5 T cell receptor beta chains from one sample, sequenced in a study of response to subunit inactivated influenza vaccine. TCRdb re-called the RT-PCR reads through MiXCR, storing one row per CDR3 protein. This sample has hundreds of thousands of distinct CDR3 sequences, with 12% found just once. This sample comprised PBMCs from blood, obtained on the day of vaccination. These receptors came from a man between 50 and 59 years old who received an inactivated influenza vaccine.

A few counts support this clonotype. The genes are TRBV7-9 and TRBJ2-3; D is possibly TRBD1 (5 bases). V was trimmed by 5 bases and J by 7 bases, leaving 16 bases between them. The CDR3 loop spans 14 amino acids. Germline-derived CDR1 and CDR2 are SEHNR and FQNEAQ (reference sequence). The CDR3 loop reads CASSPRTSPYTQYF. In DNA form, the CDR3 reads TGTGCCAGCAGCCCTCGGACATCCCCCTATACGCAGTATTTT.

This chain connects TRBV7-9 to TRBJ1-2, with D perhaps matching TRBD1 (5 bases). Looked up from germline, CDR1 is SEHNR and CDR2 is FQNEAQ (reference sequence). Trimming left V 1 base short and J 14 bases short, with 17 bases between. This CDR3 contains 13 residues. This CDR3 is CASSLETGTQKTF. The CDR3 DNA follows: TGTGCCAGCAGCTTAGAGACCGGGACCCAAAAGACCTTC.

This clonotype was detected a few times. This CDR3 reads CASSLGTGGVTEAFF. CDR3 in DNA: TGCGCCAGCAGCCTGGGGACAGGGGGCGTTACTGAAGCTTTCTTT. The chain links TRBV5-1 to TRBJ1-1; 12 nucleotides line up with TRBD1. V trimming: 4 bases; J trimming: 5 bases; junction bases outside the gene matches: 6. Germline lookup yields CDR1 SGHRS and CDR2 YFSETQ. This CDR3 contains 15 residues.

This clonotype has a handful of counts. The rearrangement uses TRBV20-1 and TRBJ1-5; no reliable D call. The CDR3 runs to 14 residues. V lost 1 base and J lost 0, with 7 bases in between. CDR1 DFQATT and CDR2 SNEGSKA come from the germline V gene (reference sequence). The CDR3 reads CSARVGGSNQPQHF. Written as DNA, the CDR3 is TGCAGTGCTAGAGTCGGCGGTAGCAATCAGCCCCAGCATTTT.

A few counts support this clonotype. The rearrangement uses TRBV20-1 and TRBJ1-4; a possible D gene is TRBD1 (5 bases). CDR3 length equals 12 residues. The germline gives CDR1 DFQATT, CDR2 SNEGSKA (reference sequence). V was pared by 8 bases and J by 3 bases, with 10 bases between. The CDR3 DNA reads as TGCAGTTACCCGGGACCTAATGAAAAACTGTTTTTT. This translates into CSYPGPNEKLFF.